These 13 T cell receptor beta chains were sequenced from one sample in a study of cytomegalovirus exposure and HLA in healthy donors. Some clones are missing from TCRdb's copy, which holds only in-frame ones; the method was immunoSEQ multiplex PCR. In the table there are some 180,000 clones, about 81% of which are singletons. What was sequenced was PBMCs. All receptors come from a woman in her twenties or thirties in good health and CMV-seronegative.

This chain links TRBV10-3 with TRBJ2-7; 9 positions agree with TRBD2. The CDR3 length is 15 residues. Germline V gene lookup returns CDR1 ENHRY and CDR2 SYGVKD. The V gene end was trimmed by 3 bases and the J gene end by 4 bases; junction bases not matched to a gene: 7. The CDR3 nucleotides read TGTGCCATCAGTGAAGTTCTAGCGGGACGGTACGAGCAGTACTTC. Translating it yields CAISEVLAGRYEQYF.

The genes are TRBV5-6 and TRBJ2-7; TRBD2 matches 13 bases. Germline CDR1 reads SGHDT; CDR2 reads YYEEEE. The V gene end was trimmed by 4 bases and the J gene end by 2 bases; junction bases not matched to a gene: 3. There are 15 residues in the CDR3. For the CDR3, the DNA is TGTGCCAGCAGCCGACTAGCGGGGGGCACCTACGAGCAGTACTTC. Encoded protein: CASSRLAGGTYEQYF.

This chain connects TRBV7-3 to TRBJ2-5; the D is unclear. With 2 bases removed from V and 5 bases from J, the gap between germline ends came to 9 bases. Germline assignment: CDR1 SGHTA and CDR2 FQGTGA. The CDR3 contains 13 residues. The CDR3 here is CASSLGARETQYF. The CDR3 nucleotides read TGTGCCAGCAGCTTAGGCGCGAGGGAGACCCAGTACTTC.

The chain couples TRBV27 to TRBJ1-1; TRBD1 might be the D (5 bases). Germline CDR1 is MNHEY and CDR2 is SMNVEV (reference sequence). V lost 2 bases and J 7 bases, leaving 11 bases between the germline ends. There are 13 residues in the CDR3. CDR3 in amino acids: CASSLQAGVEAFF. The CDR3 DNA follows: TGTGCCAGCAGTTTACAGGCGGGGGTTGAAGCTTTCTTT.

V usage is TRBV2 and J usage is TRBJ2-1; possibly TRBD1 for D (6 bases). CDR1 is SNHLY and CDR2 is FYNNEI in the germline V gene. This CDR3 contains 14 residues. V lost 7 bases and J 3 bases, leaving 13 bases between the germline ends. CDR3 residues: CASKVGAGYNEQFF. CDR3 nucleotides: TGTGCCAGCAAGGTGGGGGCGGGCTACAATGAGCAGTTCTTC.

The CDR3 DNA is TGTGCCAGCAGCCACAGGGGCACGGGTGAAAAACTGTTTTTT. It translates to CASSHRGTGEKLFF. This chain uses TRBV19 with TRBJ1-4; 7 nucleotides match TRBD1. Germline V CDR1 and CDR2: LNHDA, SQIVND (reference sequence). V trimming: 9 bases; J trimming: 7 bases; junction bases outside the gene matches: 11. The CDR3 contains 14 residues.

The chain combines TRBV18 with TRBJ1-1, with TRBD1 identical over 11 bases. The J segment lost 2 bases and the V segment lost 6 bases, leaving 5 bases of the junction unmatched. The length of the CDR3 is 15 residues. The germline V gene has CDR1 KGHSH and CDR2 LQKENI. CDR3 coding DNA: TGTGCCAGCTCGCGAGGACAGGGGGCTAACACTGAAGCTTTCTTT. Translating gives CASSRGQGANTEAFF.

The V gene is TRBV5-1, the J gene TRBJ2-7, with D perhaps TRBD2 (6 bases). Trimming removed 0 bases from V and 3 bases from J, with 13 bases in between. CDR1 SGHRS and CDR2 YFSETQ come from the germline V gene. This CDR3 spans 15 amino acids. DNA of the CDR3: TGCGCCAGCAGCTTGGGACCGACTAGAGACTACGAGCAGTACTTC. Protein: CASSLGPTRDYEQYF.

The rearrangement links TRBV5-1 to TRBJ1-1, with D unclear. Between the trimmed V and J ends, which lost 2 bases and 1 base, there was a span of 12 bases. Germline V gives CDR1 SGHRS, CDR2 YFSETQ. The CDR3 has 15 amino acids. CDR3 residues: CASSFWRAENTEAFF. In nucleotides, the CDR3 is TGCGCCAGCAGCTTCTGGCGGGCGGAGAACACTGAAGCTTTCTTT.

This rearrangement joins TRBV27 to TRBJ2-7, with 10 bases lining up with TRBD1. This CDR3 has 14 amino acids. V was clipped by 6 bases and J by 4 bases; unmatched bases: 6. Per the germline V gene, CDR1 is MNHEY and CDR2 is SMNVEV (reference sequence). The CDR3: CASRTGGAMYEQYF. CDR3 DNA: TGTGCCAGCAGGACAGGGGGCGCGATGTACGAGCAGTACTTC.

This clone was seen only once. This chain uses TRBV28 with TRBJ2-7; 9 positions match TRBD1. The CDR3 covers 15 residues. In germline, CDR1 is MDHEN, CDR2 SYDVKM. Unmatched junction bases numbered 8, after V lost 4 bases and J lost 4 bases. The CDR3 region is CASSSPGQGRYEQYF. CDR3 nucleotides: TGTGCCAGCAGTTCCCCGGGACAGGGCCGGTACGAGCAGTACTTC.

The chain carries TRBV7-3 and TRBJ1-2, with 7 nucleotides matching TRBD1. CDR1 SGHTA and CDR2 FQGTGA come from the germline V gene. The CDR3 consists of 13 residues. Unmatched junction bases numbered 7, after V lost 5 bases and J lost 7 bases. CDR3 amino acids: CASSLDRVSGYTF. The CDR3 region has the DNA TGTGCCAGCAGCCTCGACAGGGTGTCTGGCTACACCTTC.

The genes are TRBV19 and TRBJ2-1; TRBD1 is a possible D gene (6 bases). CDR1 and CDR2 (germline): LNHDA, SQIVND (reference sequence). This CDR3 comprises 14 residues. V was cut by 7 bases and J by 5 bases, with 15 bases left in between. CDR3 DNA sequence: TGTGCCAGTACCCGGCAGGGGAACCACAATGAGCAGTTCTTC. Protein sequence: CASTRQGNHNEQFF.